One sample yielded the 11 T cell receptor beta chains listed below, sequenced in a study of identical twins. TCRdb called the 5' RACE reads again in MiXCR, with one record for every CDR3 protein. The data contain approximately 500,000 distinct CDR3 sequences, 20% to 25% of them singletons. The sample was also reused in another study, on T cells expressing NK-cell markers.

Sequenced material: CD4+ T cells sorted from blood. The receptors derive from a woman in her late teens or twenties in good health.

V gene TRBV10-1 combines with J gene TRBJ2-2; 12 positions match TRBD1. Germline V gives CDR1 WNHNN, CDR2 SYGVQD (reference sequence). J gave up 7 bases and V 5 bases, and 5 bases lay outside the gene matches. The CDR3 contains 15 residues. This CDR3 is CASSTGTGGFGELFF. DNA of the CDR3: TGCGCCAGCAGTACCGGGACAGGGGGCTTCGGGGAGCTGTTTTTT.

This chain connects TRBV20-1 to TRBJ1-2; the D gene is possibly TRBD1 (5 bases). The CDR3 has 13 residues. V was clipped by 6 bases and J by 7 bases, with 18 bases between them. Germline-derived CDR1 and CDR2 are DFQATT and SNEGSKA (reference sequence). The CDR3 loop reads CSAPVGRVSGYTF. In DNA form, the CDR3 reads TGCAGTGCCCCGGTGGGGCGAGTCAGTGGCTACACCTTC.

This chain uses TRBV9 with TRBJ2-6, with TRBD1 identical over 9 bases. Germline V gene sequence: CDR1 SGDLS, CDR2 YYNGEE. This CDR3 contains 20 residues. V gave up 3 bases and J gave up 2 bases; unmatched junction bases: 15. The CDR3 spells CASSARLPGQGFPGANVLTF. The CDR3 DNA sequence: TGTGCCAGCAGCGCGCGCTTACCGGGACAGGGTTTCCCTGGGGCCAACGTCCTGACTTTC.

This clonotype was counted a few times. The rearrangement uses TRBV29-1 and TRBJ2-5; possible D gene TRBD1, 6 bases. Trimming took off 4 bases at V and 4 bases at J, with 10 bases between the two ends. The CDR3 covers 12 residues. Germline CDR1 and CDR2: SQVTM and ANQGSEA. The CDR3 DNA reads TGCAGCGTTGCCAGGGGATCAGAGACCCAGTACTTC. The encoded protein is CSVARGSETQYF.

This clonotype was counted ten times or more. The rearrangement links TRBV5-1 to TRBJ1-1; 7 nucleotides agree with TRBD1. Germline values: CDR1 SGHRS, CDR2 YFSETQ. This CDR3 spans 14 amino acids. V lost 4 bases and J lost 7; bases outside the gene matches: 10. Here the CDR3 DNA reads TGCGCCAGCAGCGGACTGACAGGGCACAATGAAGCTTTCTTT. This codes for CASSGLTGHNEAFF.

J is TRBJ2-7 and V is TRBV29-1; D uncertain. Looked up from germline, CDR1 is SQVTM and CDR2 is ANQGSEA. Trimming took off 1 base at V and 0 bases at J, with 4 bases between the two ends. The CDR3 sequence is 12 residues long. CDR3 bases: TGCAGCGTTGAAGCGGTCTCCTACGAGCAGTACTTC. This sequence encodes CSVEAVSYEQYF.

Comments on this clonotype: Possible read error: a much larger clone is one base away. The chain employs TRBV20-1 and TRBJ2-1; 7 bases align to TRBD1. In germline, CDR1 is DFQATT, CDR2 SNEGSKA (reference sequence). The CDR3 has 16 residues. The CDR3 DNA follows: TGCAGTGCTCGTCTCACAGGGGCTACTTCTTACAATGAGCAGTCCTTC. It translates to CSARLTGATSYNEQSF.

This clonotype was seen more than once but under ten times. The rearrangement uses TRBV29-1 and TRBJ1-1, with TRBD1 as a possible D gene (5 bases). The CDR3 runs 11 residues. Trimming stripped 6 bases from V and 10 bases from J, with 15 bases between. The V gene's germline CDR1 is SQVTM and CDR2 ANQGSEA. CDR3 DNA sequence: TGCAGCGTCGAGAACAGGAGGGGAGCTTTCTTT. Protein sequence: CSVENRRGAFF.

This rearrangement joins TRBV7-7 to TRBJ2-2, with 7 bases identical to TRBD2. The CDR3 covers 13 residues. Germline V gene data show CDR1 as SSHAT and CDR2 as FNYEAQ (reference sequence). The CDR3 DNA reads TGTTCTAGCGGAGATCTAGGCACCGGGGAGCTGTTTTTT. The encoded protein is CSSGDLGTGELFF.

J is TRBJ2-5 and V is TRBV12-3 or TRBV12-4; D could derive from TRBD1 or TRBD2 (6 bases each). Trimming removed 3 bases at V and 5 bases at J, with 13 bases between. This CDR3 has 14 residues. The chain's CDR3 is CASSFGGQRETQYF. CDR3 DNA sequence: TGTGCCAGCAGTTTCGGGGGCCAACGGGAGACCCAGTACTTC.

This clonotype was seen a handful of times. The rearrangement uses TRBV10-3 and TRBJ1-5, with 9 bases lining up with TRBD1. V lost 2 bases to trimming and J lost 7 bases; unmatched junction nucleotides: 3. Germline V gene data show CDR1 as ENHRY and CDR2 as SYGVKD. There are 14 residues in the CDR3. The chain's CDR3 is CAISEDRGRQPQHF. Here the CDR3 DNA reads TGTGCCATCAGTGAGGACAGGGGGAGGCAGCCCCAGCATTTT.